This T cell receptor (beta chain) is drawn from a study of follicular helper T cells after annual influenza vaccination. The repertoire was sequenced with immunoSEQ multiplex PCR; TCRdb's copy has only in-frame clones and lacks some. The sample has several thousand clones; more than 80% are singletons. The germline CDR1 and CDR2 sequences are LNHDA and SQIVND (reference sequence). Between the trimmed V and J ends, which lost 4 bases and 4 bases, there was a span of 13 bases. This CDR3 comprises 14 residues. Time point meaning: 2014-2015 season, 7 days after vaccination. Sample: CXCR5+ CD38- circulating T follicular helper cells from blood, taken 7 days after influenza vaccination. Subset in this sample: circulating Tfh, non-naive CD4+CXCR5+PD-1+ (ICOS+CD38+ or ICOS-CD38-). The source of this sequence is an adult who received the influenza vaccine. The chain has TRBV19 and TRBJ2-5; D may be TRBD1 (6 bases). The CDR3 coding sequence is TGTGCCAGTAGTAGGACAGATCTGGGAGAGACCCAGTACTTC. Translating it yields CASSRTDLGETQYF.